The clone carrying this T cell receptor (beta chain) was seen more than once but under ten times. Its antigen is still unknown. A single record per CDR3 protein comes from TCRdb applying MiXCR to the reads. This sample yields roughly 920,000 distinct CDR3 sequences, of which about 33% are seen a single time; about an eighth belongs to the top ten. Germline CDR1 MNHEY, CDR2 SMNVEV (reference sequence). This CDR3 comprises 14 residues. Trimming took off 2 bases at V and 4 bases at J, with 11 bases between the two ends. This entry comes from a study of T cell repertoires in cytomegalovirus infection. The receptor comes from a human donor in good health (CMV status not recorded). Some clones in this sample may be carry-over from other donors' samples. The sequencing here drew on cultured CD8+ T cells from PBMCs, taken from culture after CMV antigen stimulation. The genes are TRBV27 and TRBJ1-1, with unresolved D. The CDR3 here is CASSLNPIGTEAFF. CDR3 sequence (DNA): TGTGCCAGCAGTTTAAACCCGATTGGCACTGAAGCTTTCTTT.